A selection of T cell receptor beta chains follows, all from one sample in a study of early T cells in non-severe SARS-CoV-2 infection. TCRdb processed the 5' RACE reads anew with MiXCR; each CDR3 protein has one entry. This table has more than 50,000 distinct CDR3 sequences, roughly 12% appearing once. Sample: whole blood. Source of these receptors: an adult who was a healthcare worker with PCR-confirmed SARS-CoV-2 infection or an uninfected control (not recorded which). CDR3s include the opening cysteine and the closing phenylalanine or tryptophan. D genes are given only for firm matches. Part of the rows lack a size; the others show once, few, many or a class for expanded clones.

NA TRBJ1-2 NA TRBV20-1 TGCAGTGTTCCGCCGCGGGGAAGCTATGGCTACACCTTC CSVPPRGSYGYTF
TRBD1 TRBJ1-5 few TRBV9 TGTGCCAGCAGCGTAGGGACAGGGTCTAGCAATCAGCCCCAGCATTTT CASSVGTGSSNQPQHF
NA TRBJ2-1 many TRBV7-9 TGTGCCAGCAGCCTCATCAGGGGTTCCTACAATGAGCAGTTCTTC CASSLIRGSYNEQFF
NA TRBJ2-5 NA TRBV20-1 TGCAGTGCTAGAGTGTTCGAGTCTTCCGGGACCCCAAGGGGAGAGACCCAGTACTTC CSARVFESSGTPRGETQYF
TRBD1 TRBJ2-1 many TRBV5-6 TGTGCCAGCAGCAAAGGGACAGGCCCTTTCAATGAGCAGTTCTTC CASSKGTGPFNEQFF
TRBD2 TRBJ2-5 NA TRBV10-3 TGTGCCATCAGTGAGTCGATGCCGGGGGGGACCCAGTACTTC CAISESMPGGTQYF
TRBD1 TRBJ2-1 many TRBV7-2 TGTGCCAGCAGCTTAGGACAGGGATCCTACAATGAGCAGTTCTTC CASSLGQGSYNEQFF
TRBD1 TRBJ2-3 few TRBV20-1 TGCAGCGATCAGGGGGTCGGCACAGATACGCAGTATTTT CSDQGVGTDTQYF
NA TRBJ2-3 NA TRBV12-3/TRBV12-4 TGTGCCAGCAGTGGTCCGAGCACAGATACGCAGTATTTT CASSGPSTDTQYF
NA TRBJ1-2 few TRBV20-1 TGCAGTGCCCCCGCTCCGGGATTCTATGGCTACACCTTC CSAPAPGFYGYTF
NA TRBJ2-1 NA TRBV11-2 TGTGCCAGCAGCTTAGGACGGATCTTTGAGCAGTTCTTC CASSLGRIFEQFF
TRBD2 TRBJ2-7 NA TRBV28 TGTGCCAGCAGGGACACCGGGACTAGCGGTTACGAGCAGTACTTC CASRDTGTSGYEQYF
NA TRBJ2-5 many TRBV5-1 TGCGCCAGCAGCTTGGCGGCGTCATCCTCGGGGACCCAGTACTTC CASSLAASSSGTQYF
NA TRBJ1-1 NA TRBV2 TGTGCCAGCAGTGAAGGGGTGAACACTGAAGCTTTCTTT CASSEGVNTEAFF
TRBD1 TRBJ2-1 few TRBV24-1 TGTGCCACCAGTGATCCCAACAGGGGCGATGAGCAGTTCTTC CATSDPNRGDEQFF
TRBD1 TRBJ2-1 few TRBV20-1 TGCAGTGCTAGTTCCCGGACAGGCTGGAAGAATGAGCAGTTCTTC CSASSRTGWKNEQFF
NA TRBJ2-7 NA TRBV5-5 TGTGCCAGCAGCCCCAGGGTATGGACCTACGAGCAGTACTTC CASSPRVWTYEQYF
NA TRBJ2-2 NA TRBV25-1 TGTGCCAGCACCCACGATTGGGGGGCCAATTCCGGGGAGCTGTTTTTT CASTHDWGANSGELFF
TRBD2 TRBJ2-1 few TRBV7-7 TGTGCTAGCAGCTTTCGCCTAGCGGATAACTACAATGAGCAGTTCTTC CASSFRLADNYNEQFF
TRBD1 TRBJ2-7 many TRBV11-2 TGTGCCAGCAGCTTCAGGGGGCGCGAGCAGTACTTC CASSFRGREQYF
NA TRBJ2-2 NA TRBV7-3 TGTGCCAGCAGCTTAATACATAACACCGGGGAGCTGTTTTTT CASSLIHNTGELFF
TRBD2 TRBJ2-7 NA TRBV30 TGTGCCTCCACTAGCGGGGGGAACGAGCAGTACTTC CASTSGGNEQYF
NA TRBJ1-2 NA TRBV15 TGTGCCACCAGCCCGAACAGGGCTGTCTATGGCTACACCTTC CATSPNRAVYGYTF